The 12 T cell receptor beta chains given below trace back to one sample, sequenced in a study of blood T cell repertoires in COVID-19. Sequenced by immunoSEQ multiplex PCR; TCRdb stores in-frame clones only, minus some. The sample has about 100,000 clones, 70% to 80% seen once; the top ten hold under 35%. Sequenced material: peripheral blood. These receptors were taken from a man between 65 and 80 years old with active or convalescent COVID-19.

This sequence joins TRBV6-5 and TRBJ2-5; tentative D call: TRBD1 (6 bases). Trimming left V 6 bases short and J 4 bases short, with 15 bases between. The CDR3 has 14 amino acids. Germline CDR1 and CDR2: MNHEY and SVGAGI. The CDR3 region is CASSQGSGIETQYF. The CDR3 nucleotides read TGTGCCAGCAGCCAGGGGTCGGGGATAGAGACCCAGTACTTC.

This clone turned up a few times. The rearrangement uses TRBV4-3 and TRBJ1-2, with D hard to call. Trimming took off 0 bases at V and 8 bases at J, with 7 bases between the two ends. Germline V lookup: CDR1 LGHNA, CDR2 YSLEER. The CDR3 contains 12 residues. CDR3 DNA sequence: TGCGCCAGCAGCCAAGACGAGTGGGGCTACACCTTC. Translated: CASSQDEWGYTF.

This chain uses TRBV7-8 with TRBJ2-1; no reliable D call. CDR1 and CDR2 from the germline V gene are SGHVS and FQNEAQ. This CDR3 comprises 16 residues. Between the trimmed V and J ends, which lost 5 bases and 1 base, there was a span of 15 bases. CDR3 DNA: TGTGCCAGCAGCCAGGCTAGTTCGCCATCCTACAATGAGCAGTTCTTC. Translation: CASSQASSPSYNEQFF.

The chain combines TRBV5-6 with TRBJ2-3; 8 bases line up with TRBD2. This CDR3 region has 15 residues. Germline values: CDR1 SGHDT, CDR2 YYEEEE. With V trimmed by 1 base and J by 4 bases, 5 bases remained unmatched. CDR3 sequence: CASSLSWREADTQYF. DNA for the CDR3: TGTGCCAGCAGCTTGTCGTGGCGGGAGGCAGATACGCAGTATTTT.

In its sample, this clone was seen a few times. This chain links TRBV3-1 (or the pseudogene TRBV3-2) with TRBJ1-5; D remains ambiguous. CDR1 and CDR2 (germline): LGHDT, YNNKEL (reference sequence). Deletions cut 3 bases from V and 2 bases from J, with 20 bases between. The CDR3 runs to 18 residues. CDR3 sequence: CASSQTDRGTRGNQPQHF. CDR3 DNA: TGTGCCAGCAGCCAGACGGATAGAGGTACCCGGGGCAATCAGCCCCAGCATTTT.

V gene TRBV12-5 combines with J gene TRBJ1-1; D gene ambiguous. This CDR3 contains 15 residues. Germline lookup yields CDR1 LGHNT and CDR2 FRNRAP. Trimming pared 2 bases from V and 5 bases from J, leaving 15 bases between. The CDR3 DNA reads TGTGCTAGTGGTTTGTCGGCATTATCGGGAACTGAAGCTTTCTTT. Translation: CASGLSALSGTEAFF.

The genes are TRBV14 and TRBJ1-1; D is perhaps TRBD1 (6 bases). CDR1 is SGHDN, CDR2 FVKESK, per germline. This CDR3 comprises 13 residues. Trimming stripped 6 bases from V and 1 base from J, with 9 bases between. CDR3 in DNA: TGTGCCAGCAGTGGACAGCAGAACACTGAAGCTTTCTTT. Translated: CASSGQQNTEAFF. Using reference TRBV14 and TRBJ1-1 for the parts outside the CDR3, the full variable domain is EAGVTQFPSHSVIEKGQTVTLRCDPISGHDNLYWYRRVMGKEIKFLLHFVKESKQDESGMPNNRFLAERTGGTYSTLKVQPAELEDSGVYFCASSGQQNTEAFFGQGTRLTVV.

This rearrangement joins TRBV7-2 to TRBJ1-1; the match to TRBD1 covers 9 bases. CDR3 length: 14 residues. Germline lookup yields CDR1 SGHTA and CDR2 FQGNSA. The V and J ends lost 2 bases and 5 bases, in that order; junction bases with no gene match: 3. Here the CDR3 reads CASSLKTGGTEAFF. CDR3 bases: TGTGCCAGCAGCTTAAAGACAGGGGGTACTGAAGCTTTCTTT.

The rearrangement uses TRBV7-2 and TRBJ1-4; 7 bases are shared with TRBD1. J was trimmed by 0 bases and V by 5 bases; bases with no gene match: 3. This CDR3 region has 15 residues. Germline V gene lookup returns CDR1 SGHTA and CDR2 FQGNSA. The CDR3, as DNA: TGTGCCAGCAGCCTTAGGGGGCCAACTAATGAAAAACTGTTTTTT. Translation gives CASSLRGPTNEKLFF.

The chain uses TRBV6-6 and TRBJ1-4; TRBD1 matches 7 bases. CDR3 size: 15 residues. Germline trimming cut 6 bases from V and 5 bases from J; bases unmatched to any gene: 9. Germline CDR1 and CDR2: MNHNY and SVGAGI (reference sequence). The DNA of the CDR3 is TGTGCCAGCAGATCCCTTACAGGGGTGAATGAAAAACTGTTTTTT. Encoded protein: CASRSLTGVNEKLFF.

The table lists this clone with a few counts. V and J are TRBV7-8 and TRBJ1-1; 7 bases are a match to TRBD1. Germline V lookup: CDR1 SGHVS, CDR2 FQNEAQ. The ends lost 6 bases at V and 7 bases at J; junction bases unmatched: 5. The CDR3 extends over 12 amino acids. CDR3 sequence reads: CASRRQGIEAFF. The CDR3 DNA sequence: TGTGCCAGCAGACGACAGGGAATTGAAGCTTTCTTT.

This clone has a handful of counts. The chain is built from TRBV7-8 and TRBJ2-2, with TRBD1 identical over 8 bases. The CDR3 consists of 16 residues. Per the germline V gene, CDR1 is SGHVS and CDR2 is FQNEAQ. The trim removed 2 bases at V and 0 bases at J, leaving 2 bases unmatched. CDR3 protein: CASSLPGQANTGELFF. The CDR3 bases are TGTGCCAGCAGCTTACCGGGACAGGCGAACACCGGGGAGCTGTTTTTT.